The 2 T cell receptor beta chains given below trace back to one sample, sequenced in a study of blood T cell repertoires in COVID-19. Clones were sequenced by immunoSEQ multiplex PCR, and TCRdb holds only the in-frame ones, with some missing. The sample holds 150,000 or so clones, over 60% seen once. The sequencing input was PBMCs or T cells enriched from blood (not recorded which). Receptors were obtained from a woman aged 45-60 years who had recovered from COVID-19.

J is TRBJ2-1 and V is TRBV4-1, with D possibly matching TRBD2 (5 bases). The CDR3 totals 16 residues. The V and J ends lost 1 base and 1 base respectively, with 11 bases between them. Germline lookup yields CDR1 MGHRA and CDR2 YSYEKL. CDR3 nucleotide sequence: TGCGCCAGCAGCCAAGGTTTGTCGGGATCCTACAATGAGCAGTTCTTC. Residues: CASSQGLSGSYNEQFF.

V gene TRBV2 combines with J gene TRBJ1-4; TRBD1 matches at 7 bases. The CDR3 runs 14 residues. V was pared by 6 bases and J by 7 bases, with 8 bases of the junction left unmatched. Germline loops: CDR1 SNHLY, CDR2 FYNNEI. The CDR3 region has the DNA TGTGCCAGCAGGGAACAGGGGATGAGTGAAAAACTGTTTTTT. The encoded protein is CASREQGMSEKLFF. The variable domain in full, with the rest retrieved from reference TRBV2 and TRBJ1-4, is EPEVTQTPSHQVTQMGQEVILRCVPISNHLYFYWYRQILGQKVEFLVSFYNNEISEKSEIFDDQFSVERPDGSNFTLKIRSTKLEDSAMYFCASREQGMSEKLFFGSGTQLSVL.